The sequence of this TCR beta chain was determined in a study of shared clonotypes between healthy human individuals. Study as a whole: Each donor's CD8 memory used one plate, CD8 naive two, each CD4 subset three.

CD4+ cell separation produced CD45RA+ naive and CD45RA-negative memory subsets. Authors' methods: Filtering differed since immunoSEQ provided only junctions, with no quality scores. This table comes from immunoSEQ multiplex PCR, and its TCRdb copy is limited to in-frame clones, with some not included. V, J and clone size derive from that table, while D and trimming were established from the DNA sequence. The profile shows about 1,500,000 clones, 95% to 97% of them singletons. Deletions cut 10 bases from V and 8 bases from J, with 20 bases between. CDR3 size: 13 residues. The germline gives CDR1 SEHNR, CDR2 FQNEAQ (reference sequence).

The chain has TRBV7-9 and TRBJ1-2; D call uncertain. The source of this sequence is a man younger than 40 in good health. Sequences were obtained from naive CD4+ T cells sorted from blood. Subset defined: CD45RA+ positively selected. The CDR3 is CAILLGTLRGYTF. CDR3 bases: TGTGCCATCTTACTAGGCACCCTACGGGGCTACACCTTC.